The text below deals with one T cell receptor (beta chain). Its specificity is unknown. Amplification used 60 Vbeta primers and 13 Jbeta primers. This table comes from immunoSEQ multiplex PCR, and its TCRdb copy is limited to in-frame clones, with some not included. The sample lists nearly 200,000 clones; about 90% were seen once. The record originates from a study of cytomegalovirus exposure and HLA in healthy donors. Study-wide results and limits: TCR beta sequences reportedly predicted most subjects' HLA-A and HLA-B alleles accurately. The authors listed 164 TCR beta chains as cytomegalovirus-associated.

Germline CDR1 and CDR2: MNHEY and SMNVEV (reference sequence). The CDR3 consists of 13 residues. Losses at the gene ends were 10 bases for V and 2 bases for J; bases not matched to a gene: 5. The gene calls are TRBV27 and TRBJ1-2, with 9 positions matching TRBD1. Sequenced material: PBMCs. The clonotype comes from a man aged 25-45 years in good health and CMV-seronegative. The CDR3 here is CATRQGGNYGYTF. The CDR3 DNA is TGTGCCACCCGACAGGGGGGGAACTATGGCTACACCTTC.